This T cell receptor (beta chain) was sequenced in a study of blood T cell repertoires in COVID-19. Whole-study context: Researchers got acute and convalescent COVID-19 samples from the United States, Italy and Spain.

Authors' methods: Estimates of nucleated cell counts were drawn from the amplification of reference gene primers. Sequenced by immunoSEQ multiplex PCR; TCRdb stores in-frame clones only, minus some. V and J calls and clone size are those listed in that table; D and trimming were worked out from the DNA. The data hold a few hundred thousand clones, with about 88% observed a single time. This CDR3 contains 18 residues. With 2 bases removed from V and 0 bases from J, the gap between germline ends came to 19 bases. Per the germline V gene, CDR1 is GTSNPN and CDR2 is SVGIG (reference sequence). The TCR was taken from a woman in her forties or fifties who had been exposed to COVID-19. The genes are TRBV30 and TRBJ1-4, with D possibly TRBD1 on 6 matching bases. Sequences were obtained from PBMCs or T cells enriched from blood (not recorded which). CDR3 loop: CAWSQGTPVRATNEKLFF. Written as DNA, the CDR3 is TGTGCCTGGAGTCAAGGGACACCTGTCCGAGCAACTAATGAAAAACTGTTTTTT.